This TCR beta chain was sequenced during a study of identical twins. The study's findings and limits: Zero-insertion analyses were open to partial confounding by invariant MAIT and iNKT cells. The more abundant beta clonotypes in cord blood had fewer insertions, and memory repertoires did not show this.

This clonotype was recorded many times. Its matching antigen is unknown. This CDR3 has 14 amino acids. Per the germline V gene, CDR1 is SGHTA and CDR2 is FQGNSA. V was clipped by 5 bases and J by 7 bases; unmatched bases: 10. One entry per CDR3 protein, called by TCRdb with MiXCR from the 5' RACE reads. The sample has more than 1.5 million distinct CDR3 sequences, roughly a third seen once. Sequenced input: cord blood. The sequence was collected from a newborn girl in good health. The gene calls are TRBV7-2 and TRBJ1-2; 7 bases fit TRBD1. The CDR3: CASSLGTAKGGYTF. The CDR3 bases are TGTGCCAGCAGCCTCGGGACAGCCAAAGGTGGCTACACCTTC.